The 21 T cell receptor beta chains listed next were all sequenced from one sample in a study of T cell repertoires in cytomegalovirus infection (dated by TCRdb to the late 2010s). Reads for this sample came from an Illumina HiSeq 1500. Using fastp trimming at Q25 and MiXCR clonotype assembly, TCRdb reanalyzed the public sequencing data and kept in-frame beta chains. Rows with one shared CDR3 protein collapse into an entry with the most common genes and DNA. The sample table shows approximately 140,000 distinct CDR3 sequences, and roughly a quarter are seen once. The ten largest clones add up to about a third of the sample. Their antigens are not known. Sequenced sample: PBMCs, sequenced either directly or after in vitro stimulation (not recorded which). These receptors all come from a human donor in good health (CMV status not recorded). Some clones in this sample may be carry-over from other donors' samples.

The CDR3 DNA reads TGTGCCTGGAGCCCTGGACAGGGACAAGCATCTGGGGCCAACGTCCTGACTTTC. Translated: CAWSPGQGQASGANVLTF. The J gene is TRBJ2-6, the V gene TRBV30; 8 nucleotides match TRBD1. CDR3 length equals 18 residues. Trimming cost V 3 bases and J 1 base; bases outside gene matches: 11. CDR1 is GTSNPN, CDR2 SVGIG, per germline (reference sequence).

This clonotype was counted a few times. The J gene is TRBJ2-1, the V gene TRBV28; 10 bases are shared with TRBD2. Germline-derived CDR1 and CDR2 are MDHEN and SYDVKM. V was pared by 5 bases and J by 6 bases, with 7 bases of the junction left unmatched. The CDR3 runs 15 residues. The CDR3 is CASSTAGGPINEQFF. The CDR3 bases are TGTGCCAGCAGTACAGCGGGAGGGCCGATCAATGAGCAGTTCTTC.

This clonotype was detected only a few times. DNA for the CDR3: TGCAGTGCTAGAGACTTCGATAGCGAAGGCTACACCTTC. The encoded protein is CSARDFDSEGYTF. The V call is TRBV20-1, the J call TRBJ1-2; D call uncertain. CDR3 length: 13 amino acids. Germline V lookup: CDR1 DFQATT, CDR2 SNEGSKA (reference sequence). V gave up 0 bases and J gave up 8 bases, with 13 bases separating them.

This chain uses TRBV6-2 or TRBV6-3 with TRBJ1-5; tentatively, D is TRBD1 (5 bases). Between the trimmed V and J ends, which lost 8 bases and 2 bases, there was a span of 13 bases. CDR1 and CDR2 (germline): MNHEY, SVGEGT. CDR3 length equals 14 residues. This CDR3 is CASSASTGNQPQHF. CDR3 bases: TGTGCCAGCTCGGCTTCGACAGGCAATCAGCCCCAGCATTTT.

This clonotype was found many times. V usage is TRBV6-1 and J usage is TRBJ1-5, with TRBD1 identical over 10 bases. V trimming: 6 bases; J trimming: 5 bases; junction bases outside the gene matches: 7. Germline CDR1 and CDR2: MNHNS and SASEGT. The CDR3 contains 15 residues. CDR3 bases: TGTGCCAGCAGCTGGACAGGGGGTTATGATCAGCCCCAGCATTTT. As protein: CASSWTGGYDQPQHF.

This clonotype showed up many times. The J gene is TRBJ2-1, the V gene TRBV7-9, with 8 bases matching TRBD2. The CDR3 totals 15 residues. CDR1 and CDR2 (germline): SEHNR, FQNEAQ (reference sequence). The J segment lost 10 bases and the V segment lost 2 bases, leaving 10 bases of the junction unmatched. The CDR3 is CASSLNREGLREQFF. The CDR3 DNA follows: TGTGCCAGCAGCTTAAACCGGGAGGGCCTTCGAGAGCAGTTCTTC.

This clonotype has just a few counts. The chain is built from TRBV12-5 and TRBJ2-2; D remains ambiguous. Trimming removed 2 bases from V and 1 base from J, with 5 bases in between. Germline-derived CDR1 and CDR2 are LGHNT and FRNRAP. This CDR3 has 14 residues. The DNA for the CDR3 is TGTGCTAGTGGTTTGAATAGGAACACCGGGGAGCTGTTTTTT. It specifies CASGLNRNTGELFF.

This clonotype was observed many times. The chain couples TRBV7-2 to TRBJ2-5; D assignment may be TRBD1 or TRBD2 (5 bases each). V gave up 5 bases and J gave up 2 bases, with 12 bases separating them. The V gene's germline CDR1 is SGHTA and CDR2 FQGNSA. CDR3 size: 14 residues. CDR3 DNA: TGTGCCAGCAGCCCCGGGGCTGCGCAAGAGACCCAGTACTTC. Amino acids: CASSPGAAQETQYF.

In this sample, this clonotype turned up a few times. V gene TRBV6-2 or TRBV6-3 combines with J gene TRBJ2-3; D ambiguous. This CDR3 has 15 amino acids. Germline CDR1 is MNHEY and CDR2 is SVGEGT. The V end was cut by 8 bases, the J end by 2 bases, with 17 bases between. CDR3 in DNA: TGTGCCAGCTTGGCGGCATTCCATAACACAGATACGCAGTATTTT. Its translation: CASLAAFHNTDTQYF.

There are many counts of this clonotype. V usage is TRBV7-2 and J usage is TRBJ2-7; D uncertain. Per the germline V gene, CDR1 is SGHTA and CDR2 is FQGNSA. This CDR3 has 14 amino acids. Trimming stripped 3 bases from V and 2 bases from J, with 11 bases between. The CDR3 loop is CASSFGSSAYEQYF. Here the CDR3 DNA reads TGTGCCAGCAGCTTTGGTAGCTCGGCCTACGAGCAGTACTTC.

In its sample, this clonotype was seen many times. The gene calls are TRBV7-2 and TRBJ1-5; D remains unclear. The CDR3 extends over 15 amino acids. Trimming left V 0 bases short and J 0 bases short, with 6 bases between. Germline loops: CDR1 SGHTA, CDR2 FQGNSA. CDR3 loop: CASSLAQYSNQPQHF. The CDR3 coding sequence is TGTGCCAGCAGCTTAGCCCAGTATAGCAATCAGCCCCAGCATTTT.

Only a few counts were recorded for this clonotype. CDR3 DNA: TGTGCCAGCAAGATGACAGCAAACACTGAAGCTTTCTTT. This sequence encodes CASKMTANTEAFF. V gene TRBV6-5 combines with J gene TRBJ1-1; possibly TRBD1 for D (5 bases). Germline loops: CDR1 MNHEY, CDR2 SVGAGI. The CDR3 runs 13 residues. With 7 bases removed from V and 2 bases from J, the gap between germline ends came to 11 bases.

This clonotype was seen ten or more times. The genes are TRBV12-3 or TRBV12-4 and TRBJ1-5, with D possibly matching TRBD1 (5 bases). V lost 3 bases and J lost 5, with 14 bases in between. The CDR3 is 15 residues long. The CDR3 is CASSFSLSGDQPQHF. The CDR3 DNA follows: TGTGCCAGCAGTTTTTCCTTATCGGGGGATCAGCCCCAGCATTTT.

The rearrangement uses TRBV20-1 and TRBJ2-5; D is uncertain. Germline CDR1 and CDR2: DFQATT and SNEGSKA (reference sequence). Trimming left V 5 bases short and J 2 bases short, with 9 bases between. This CDR3 comprises 12 residues. In DNA, the CDR3 is TGCAGTGCTGTCAAAGGACAAGAGACCCAGTACTTC. Translation gives CSAVKGQETQYF.

This clonotype was counted between two and nine times. The rearrangement links TRBV3-1 to TRBJ2-1; 10 bases line up with TRBD2. Germline-derived CDR1 and CDR2 are LGHDT and YNNKEL (reference sequence). Germline trimming cut 4 bases from V and 8 bases from J; bases unmatched to any gene: 11. The CDR3 is made up of 16 amino acids. CDR3 nucleotide sequence: TGTGCCAGCAGCCGCAGAGGACTAGCGGATAGGGATGAGCAGTTCTTC. This translates into CASSRRGLADRDEQFF.

V usage is TRBV20-1 and J usage is TRBJ2-5; 10 bases match TRBD2. The ends lost 7 bases at V and 5 bases at J; junction bases unmatched: 19. CDR1 is DFQATT and CDR2 is SNEGSKA in the germline V gene (reference sequence). The CDR3 has 17 residues. Written as DNA, the CDR3 is TGCAGTGGCGAGGGGAGCGGGAGGGCCTTGGGTGCGGAGACCCAGTACTTC. Its protein is CSGEGSGRALGAETQYF.

This clonotype has ten or more counts. The chain joins TRBV7-8 to TRBJ2-7; 11 bases map to TRBD2. V was clipped by 5 bases and J by 6 bases; unmatched bases: 9. The CDR3 spans 15 residues. Looked up from germline, CDR1 is SGHVS and CDR2 is FQNEAQ. The CDR3: CASSPLAGGAGEQYV. For the CDR3, the DNA is TGTGCCAGCAGCCCTCTAGCGGGAGGAGCGGGCGAGCAGTACGTC.

The CDR3 DNA sequence: TGTGCCTGGAATCGGGGAACCGGGGAGCTGTTTTTT. Its translation is CAWNRGTGELFF. V is TRBV30 and J is TRBJ2-2; TRBD2 might be the D (5 bases). The germline V and J ends were trimmed by 4 bases and 5 bases, with 8 bases remaining between them. The CDR3 covers 12 residues. CDR1 and CDR2 (germline): GTSNPN, SVGIG (reference sequence).

This chain's CDR3 is CASSLTQSESPLHF. The CDR3 DNA is TGTGCCAGCTCGTTGACACAGAGTGAATCACCCCTCCACTTT. The chain couples TRBV18 to TRBJ1-6; D ambiguous. The CDR3 covers 14 residues. The V gene lost 6 bases and the J gene lost 10 bases, with 16 bases spanning the gap. Germline-derived CDR1 and CDR2 are KGHSH and LQKENI.

The sample holds a few counts of this clonotype. The chain employs TRBV11-2 and TRBJ1-2; D unclear. The V end was cut by 0 bases, the J end by 8 bases, with 16 bases between. Germline assignment: CDR1 SGHAT and CDR2 FQNNGV. The CDR3 consists of 15 residues. CDR3 amino acids: CASSLELGWASGYTF. Here the CDR3 DNA reads TGTGCCAGCAGCTTAGAGTTAGGTTGGGCTTCCGGCTACACCTTC.

There are a few counts of this clonotype. This chain joins TRBV7-2 and TRBJ1-1; D remains ambiguous. The CDR3 contains 14 residues. The germline V gene has CDR1 SGHTA and CDR2 FQGNSA. V was trimmed by 4 bases and J by 4 bases, leaving 13 bases between them. As DNA, the CDR3 is TGTGCCAGCAGCTATGCGGAGGGCCGCACTGAAGCTTTCTTT. This translates into CASSYAEGRTEAFF.